This T cell receptor (beta chain) was obtained from a study of CXCR3-negative and CXCR3-positive naive CD8 T cells. General observations from the study: CXCR3-positive naive cells had more hydrophobic TRB CDR3s than CXCR3-negative naive cells. Most assays were run on fresh PBMCs (CXCR3 expression partially decreased after cryopreservation).

Naive CD8+ T lymphocytes were specified as CD45RO-CCR7+CD27+CD95-. Considering frequency, this clonotype is medium-sized. The antigen is not known. All TRB cDNA libraries came from 5' RACE performed with UMI labels. Reanalyzing the 5' RACE reads, TCRdb keeps one entry per CDR3 protein, without DNA. This sample's clone table lists under 75,000 distinct CDR3 sequences. Sequencing was performed on naive CXCR3+ CD8+ T cells from blood. Sample subset: CD45RO-CCR7+CD27+CD95- naive CD8+ T cells expressing CXCR3 (TNR3+). The TCR was taken from a human donor in good health. Some clones in this sample may be carry-over from other donors' samples.

The CDR3: CSAEGGHEQFF. V is TRBV29-1 and J is TRBJ2-1. Germline V CDR1 and CDR2: SQVTM, ANQGSEA. This CDR3 comprises 11 residues.